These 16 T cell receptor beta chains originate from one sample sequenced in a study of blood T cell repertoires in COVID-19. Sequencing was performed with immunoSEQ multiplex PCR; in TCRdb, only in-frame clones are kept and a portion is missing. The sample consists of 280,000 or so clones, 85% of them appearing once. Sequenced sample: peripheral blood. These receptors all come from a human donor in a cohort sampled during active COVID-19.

The CDR3 sequence is CASSSLIIGYTF. Here the CDR3 DNA reads TGTGCCAGCAGTTCCCTTATAATTGGCTACACCTTC. The rearrangement uses TRBV28 and TRBJ1-2; no reliable D call. The V gene lost 4 bases and the J gene lost 7 bases, with 10 bases spanning the gap. The CDR3 runs 12 residues. Per germline, CDR1 MDHEN and CDR2 SYDVKM.

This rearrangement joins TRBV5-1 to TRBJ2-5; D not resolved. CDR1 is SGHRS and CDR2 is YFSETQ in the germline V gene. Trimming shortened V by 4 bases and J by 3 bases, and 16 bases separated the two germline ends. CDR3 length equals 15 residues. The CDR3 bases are TGCGCCAGCAGCCCCTGGAACCGACGGGAAGAGACCCAGTACTTC. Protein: CASSPWNRREETQYF. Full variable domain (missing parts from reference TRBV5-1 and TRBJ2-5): KAGVTQTPRYLIKTRGQQVTLSCSPISGHRSVSWYQQTPGQGLQFLFEYFSETQRNKGNFPGRFSGRQFSNSRSEMNVSTLELGDSALYLCASSPWNRREETQYFGPGTRLLVL.

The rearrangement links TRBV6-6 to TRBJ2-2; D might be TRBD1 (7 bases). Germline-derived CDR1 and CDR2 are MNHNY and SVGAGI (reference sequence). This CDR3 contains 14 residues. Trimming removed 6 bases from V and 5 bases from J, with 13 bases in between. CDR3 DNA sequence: TGTGCCAGCAGCCGACAGGGAGGTACCGGGGAGCTGTTTTTT. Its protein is CASSRQGGTGELFF.

This CDR3 is CASTQGSSYNEQFF. The CDR3 DNA reads TGTGCCAGCACCCAGGGTAGCTCCTACAATGAGCAGTTCTTC. V gene TRBV7-8 combines with J gene TRBJ2-1; maybe TRBD1 (5 bases). V was pared by 7 bases and J by 0 bases, with 10 bases between. CDR3 size: 14 residues. Germline V gene data show CDR1 as SGHVS and CDR2 as FQNEAQ.

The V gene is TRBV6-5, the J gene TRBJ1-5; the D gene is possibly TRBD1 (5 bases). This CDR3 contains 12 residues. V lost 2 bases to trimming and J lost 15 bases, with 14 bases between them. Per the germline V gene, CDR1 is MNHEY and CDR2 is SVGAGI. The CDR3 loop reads CASSYPGGYWHF. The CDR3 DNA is TGTGCCAGCAGTTACCCGGGGGGGTACTGGCATTTT.

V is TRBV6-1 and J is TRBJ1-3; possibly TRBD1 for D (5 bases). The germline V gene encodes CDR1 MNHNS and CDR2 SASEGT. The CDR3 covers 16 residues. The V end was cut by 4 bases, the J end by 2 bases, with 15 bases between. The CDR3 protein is CASSVSHQGTGNTIYF. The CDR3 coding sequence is TGTGCCAGCAGTGTTTCACACCAGGGAACTGGAAACACCATATATTTT.

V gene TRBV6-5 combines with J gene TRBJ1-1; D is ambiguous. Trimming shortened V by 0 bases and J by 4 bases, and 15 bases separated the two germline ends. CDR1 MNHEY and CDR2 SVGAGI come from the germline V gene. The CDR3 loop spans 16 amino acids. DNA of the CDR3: TGTGCCAGCAGTTACTCAGACGTAGTAGGGAGCACTGAAGCTTTCTTT. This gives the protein CASSYSDVVGSTEAFF.

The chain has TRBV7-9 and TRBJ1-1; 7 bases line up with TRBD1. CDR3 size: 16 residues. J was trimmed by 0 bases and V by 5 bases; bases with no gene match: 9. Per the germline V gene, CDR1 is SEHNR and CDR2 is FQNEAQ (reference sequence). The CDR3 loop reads CASSPSKGQMNTEAFF. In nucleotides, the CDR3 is TGTGCCAGCAGCCCCTCTAAGGGACAGATGAACACTGAAGCTTTCTTT.

In DNA form, the CDR3 reads TGTGCCAGCAGTGGAGCGGGGGCTGATACGCAGTATTTT. Amino acid sequence: CASSGAGADTQYF. The V gene is TRBV25-1, the J gene TRBJ2-3; TRBD2 matches 8 bases. Germline lookup yields CDR1 MGHDK and CDR2 SYGVNS. The CDR3 has 13 amino acids. With 4 bases clipped from V and 6 bases from J, the junction kept 3 bases outside the gene matches.

CDR3 in amino acids: CASSQTGGALYTGELFF. The CDR3 coding sequence is TGTGCCAGCAGCCAGACCGGGGGGGCTTTATACACCGGGGAGCTGTTTTTT. J is TRBJ2-2 and V is TRBV13; 8 bases are shared with TRBD2. Germline trimming cut 5 bases from V and 3 bases from J; bases unmatched to any gene: 11. From germline, CDR1 is PRHDT and CDR2 FYEKMQ (reference sequence). This CDR3 is built from 17 residues.

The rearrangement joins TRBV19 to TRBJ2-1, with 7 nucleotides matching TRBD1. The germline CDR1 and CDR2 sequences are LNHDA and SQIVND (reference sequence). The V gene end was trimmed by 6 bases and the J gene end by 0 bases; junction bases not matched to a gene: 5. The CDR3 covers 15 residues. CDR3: CASRLDRSSYNEQFF. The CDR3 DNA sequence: TGTGCCAGTAGACTGGACAGGAGCTCCTACAATGAGCAGTTCTTC.

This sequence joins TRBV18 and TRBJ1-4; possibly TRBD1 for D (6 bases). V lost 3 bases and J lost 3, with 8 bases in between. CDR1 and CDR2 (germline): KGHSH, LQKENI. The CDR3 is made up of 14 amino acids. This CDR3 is CASSPDSPNEKLFF. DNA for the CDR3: TGTGCCAGCTCACCGGACAGTCCTAATGAAAAACTGTTTTTT.

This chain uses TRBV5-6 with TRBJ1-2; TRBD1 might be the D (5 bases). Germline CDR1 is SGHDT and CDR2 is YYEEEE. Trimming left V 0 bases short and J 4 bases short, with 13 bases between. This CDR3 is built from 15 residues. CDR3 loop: CASSLAGPGGYGYTF. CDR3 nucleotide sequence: TGTGCCAGCAGCTTGGCGGGACCCGGGGGCTATGGCTACACCTTC.

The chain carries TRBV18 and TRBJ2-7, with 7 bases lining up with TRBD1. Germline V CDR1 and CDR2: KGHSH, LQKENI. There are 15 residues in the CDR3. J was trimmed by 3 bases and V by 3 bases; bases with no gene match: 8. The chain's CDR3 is CASSPLGQRNYEQYF. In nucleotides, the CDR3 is TGTGCCAGCTCACCGCTGGGACAGCGTAACTACGAGCAGTACTTC.

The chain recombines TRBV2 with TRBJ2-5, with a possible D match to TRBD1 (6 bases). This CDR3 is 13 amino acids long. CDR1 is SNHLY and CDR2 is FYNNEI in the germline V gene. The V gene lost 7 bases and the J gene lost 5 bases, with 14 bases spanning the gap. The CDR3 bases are TGTGCCAGCAATTTACAGGGCACGGAGACCCAGTACTTC. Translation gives CASNLQGTETQYF.

In DNA, the CDR3 is TGCAGTGCTAGTTTGACTAGCGGGAGGGTTCCCACGCAGTATTTT. Translated, it gives CSASLTSGRVPTQYF. The rearrangement uses TRBV20-1 and TRBJ2-3; 14 bases map to TRBD2. From germline, CDR1 is DFQATT and CDR2 SNEGSKA (reference sequence). Trimming removed 3 bases from V and 9 bases from J; junction bases left unmatched: 8. This CDR3 region has 15 residues.